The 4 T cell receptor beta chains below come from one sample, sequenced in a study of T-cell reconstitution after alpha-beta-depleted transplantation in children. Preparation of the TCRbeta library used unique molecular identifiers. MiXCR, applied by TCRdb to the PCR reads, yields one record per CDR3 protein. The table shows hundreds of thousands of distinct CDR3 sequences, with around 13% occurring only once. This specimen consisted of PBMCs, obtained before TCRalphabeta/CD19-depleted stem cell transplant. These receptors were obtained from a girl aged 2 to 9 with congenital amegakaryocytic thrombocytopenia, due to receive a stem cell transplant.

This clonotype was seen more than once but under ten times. CDR3 sequence (DNA): TGTGCCAGCAGCCTGGCTGCTAGCGGGAGAATTGAGTACTTC. Amino acid sequence: CASSLAASGRIEYF. This sequence joins TRBV7-6 and TRBJ2-7; 10 nucleotides line up with TRBD2. J lost 11 bases, V lost 5 bases, and 12 bases had no gene match. Germline loops: CDR1 SGHVS, CDR2 FNYEAQ. CDR3 length: 14 amino acids.

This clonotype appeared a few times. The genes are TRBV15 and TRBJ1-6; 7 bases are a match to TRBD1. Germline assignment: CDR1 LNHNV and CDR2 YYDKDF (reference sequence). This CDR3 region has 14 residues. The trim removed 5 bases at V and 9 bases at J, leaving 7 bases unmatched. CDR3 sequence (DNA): TGTGCCACCAGCGGAAGACAGGGAGGTTCACCCCTCCACTTT. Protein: CATSGRQGGSPLHF.

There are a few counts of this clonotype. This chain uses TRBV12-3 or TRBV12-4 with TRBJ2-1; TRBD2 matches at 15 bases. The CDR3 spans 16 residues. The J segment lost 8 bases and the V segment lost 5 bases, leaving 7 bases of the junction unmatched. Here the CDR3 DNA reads TGTGCCAGCAGTCCACCCGGACTAGCGGGAGGGGATGAGCAGTTCTTC. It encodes CASSPPGLAGGDEQFF.

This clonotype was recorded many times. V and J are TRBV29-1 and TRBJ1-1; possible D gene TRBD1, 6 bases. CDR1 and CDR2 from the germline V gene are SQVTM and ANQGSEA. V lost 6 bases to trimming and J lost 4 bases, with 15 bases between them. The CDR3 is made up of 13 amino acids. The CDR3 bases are TGCAGCGTGCCAGGTCAGGGGAGCACTGAAGCTTTCTTT. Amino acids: CSVPGQGSTEAFF.